The 24 T cell receptor beta chains listed next were all sequenced from one sample in a study of T-cell reconstitution after alpha-beta-depleted transplantation in children (dated by TCRdb to 2016 to 2017). The method was PCR. Instrument used: Illumina HiSeq 2500. Molecular barcoding was employed in the preparation of TCR libraries, with unique molecular identifiers being used to normalize TCRbeta repertoire quantification. The public reads were quality trimmed at Q25 with fastp and then assembled into clones with MiXCR by TCRdb, keeping productive beta chains. Entries are consolidated by CDR3 protein sequence, retaining the most common genes and DNA. Counted in this sample were around 580,000 distinct CDR3 sequences; approximately 30% of them appeared once. About 35% of the sample is held by the ten biggest clonotypes. The treatment or condition label on this specimen signifies: allogeneic hematopoietic cell transplantation with graft depleted of TCRalphabeta T cells and CD19 B cells.

The source material was PBMCs, sampled before TCRalphabeta/CD19-depleted stem cell transplant. The receptors derive from a boy under three years old with Wiskott-Aldrich syndrome, due to receive a stem cell transplant.

This clonotype was recorded a few times. The V call is TRBV6-5, the J call TRBJ2-1, with D hard to call. V lost 5 bases and J lost 8, with 7 bases in between. The germline V gene encodes CDR1 MNHEY and CDR2 SVGAGI. There are 11 residues in the CDR3. In nucleotides, the CDR3 is TGTGCCAGCAGTGATTGGGATGAGCAGTTCTTC. Translating gives CASSDWDEQFF.

This clonotype has a handful of counts. J is TRBJ1-2 and V is TRBV7-2, with D possibly being TRBD1 (5 bases). Trimming removed 5 bases from V and 3 bases from J, with 13 bases in between. The CDR3 extends over 14 amino acids. The germline V gene encodes CDR1 SGHTA and CDR2 FQGNSA. In DNA, the CDR3 is TGTGCCAGCAGCCCACTGGGGGGTGACTATGGCTACACCTTC. This translates into CASSPLGGDYGYTF.

This clonotype has just one count. V usage is TRBV20-1 and J usage is TRBJ2-1, with 10 positions matching TRBD2. J lost 8 bases, V lost 5 bases, and 3 bases had no gene match. Germline-derived CDR1 and CDR2 are DFQATT and SNEGSKA (reference sequence). The CDR3 runs 12 residues. CDR3 DNA: TGCAGTGCTTCCGGGACTAGCGATGAGCAGTTCTTC. Translated: CSASGTSDEQFF.

This clonotype has more than one count but fewer than ten. This sequence joins TRBV12-3 or TRBV12-4 and TRBJ1-2; a weak D match, TRBD1 (5 bases). The CDR3 contains 12 residues. Trimming cost V 4 bases and J 8 bases, with 11 bases left between them. The CDR3 sequence: CASSSGLRGYTF. The CDR3 coding sequence is TGTGCCAGCAGTTCAGGGTTACGCGGCTACACCTTC.

The V call is TRBV5-5, the J call TRBJ1-5; TRBD1 is a possible D gene (6 bases). Germline-derived CDR1 and CDR2 are SGHKS and YYEKEE (reference sequence). The CDR3 covers 15 residues. V was clipped by 2 bases and J by 4 bases, with 13 bases between them. The CDR3 DNA reads TGTGCCAGCAGCTTCGGGAACAGGGTGAATCAGCCCCAGCATTTT. Protein product: CASSFGNRVNQPQHF.

This clonotype was observed a handful of times. The V and J genes are TRBV5-1 and TRBJ2-5; 8 bases fit TRBD1. Germline assignment: CDR1 SGHRS and CDR2 YFSETQ. The V segment lost 5 bases and the J segment 1 base; nucleotides outside the gene matches: 7. The CDR3 sequence is 15 residues long. CDR3 DNA: TGCGCCAGCAGACGGGACAGGAGGTCCCAAGAGACCCAGTACTTC. Amino acids: CASRRDRRSQETQYF.

This clonotype was detected a few times. The V gene is TRBV20-1, the J gene TRBJ2-1, with TRBD2 identical over 8 bases. Germline V gene sequence: CDR1 DFQATT, CDR2 SNEGSKA (reference sequence). CDR3 length: 14 residues. Trimming cost V 3 bases and J 1 base; bases outside gene matches: 2. The CDR3 sequence is CSASGRVSYNEQFF. In nucleotides, the CDR3 is TGCAGTGCTAGCGGGAGGGTTTCCTACAATGAGCAGTTCTTC.

The chain joins TRBV20-1 to TRBJ1-3; possibly TRBD1 for D (6 bases). CDR3 size: 12 residues. Trimming pared 3 bases from V and 7 bases from J, leaving 10 bases between. The germline V gene encodes CDR1 DFQATT and CDR2 SNEGSKA (reference sequence). The CDR3 DNA reads as TGCAGTGCTAGTTTTCAGGGGAACACCATATATTTT. Amino acid sequence: CSASFQGNTIYF.

In this sample, this clonotype turned up once. The chain uses TRBV29-1 and TRBJ2-1, with D tentatively TRBD2 (5 bases). CDR3 length: 11 residues. V lost 4 bases and J 10 bases, leaving 11 bases between the germline ends. Germline values: CDR1 SQVTM, CDR2 ANQGSEA. The DNA for the CDR3 is TGCAGCGTTGGTGGACTGCCCGAGCAGTTCTTC. This codes for CSVGGLPEQFF.

This clonotype showed up just once. The chain links TRBV20-1 to TRBJ2-1, with unresolved D. V lost 4 bases and J 1 base, leaving 17 bases between the germline ends. The CDR3 spans 16 residues. The V gene's germline CDR1 is DFQATT and CDR2 SNEGSKA (reference sequence). Written as DNA, the CDR3 is TGCAGTGCTAACCACTTTAAGTCTAGTTCCTACAATGAGCAGTTCTTC. Its translation: CSANHFKSSSYNEQFF.

The chain has TRBV20-1 and TRBJ2-5, with D possibly TRBD2 on 6 matching bases. Germline CDR1 and CDR2: DFQATT and SNEGSKA (reference sequence). The CDR3 consists of 14 residues. V lost 2 bases to trimming and J lost 1 base, with 11 bases between them. The CDR3 spells CSARPDYLQETQYF. CDR3 nucleotides: TGCAGTGCTAGACCGGACTACCTCCAAGAGACCCAGTACTTC.

The rearrangement links TRBV25-1 to TRBJ2-2; D perhaps matches TRBD1 (5 bases). Germline V gene sequence: CDR1 MGHDK, CDR2 SYGVNS. The length of the CDR3 is 15 residues. V dropped 4 bases and J dropped 0 bases, with 9 bases sitting between them. The CDR3 sequence: CASSGGAANTGELFF. CDR3 DNA: TGTGCCAGCAGTGGGGGCGCGGCGAACACCGGGGAGCTGTTTTTT.

The genes are TRBV11-2 and TRBJ2-3, with no clear D. Per the germline V gene, CDR1 is SGHAT and CDR2 is FQNNGV. V shed 0 bases and J shed 1 base, with 8 bases lying between them. This CDR3 has 15 residues. The CDR3 region is CASSLEGWGTDTQYF. The CDR3 DNA sequence: TGTGCCAGCAGCTTAGAGGGTTGGGGCACAGATACGCAGTATTTT.

The chain recombines TRBV28 with TRBJ2-7; 11 positions match TRBD1. CDR3 length: 14 residues. Germline values: CDR1 MDHEN, CDR2 SYDVKM. V trimming: 2 bases; J trimming: 4 bases; junction bases outside the gene matches: 1. Here the CDR3 reads CASSLRDRGYEQYF. The CDR3 nucleotides are TGTGCCAGCAGTTTAAGGGACAGGGGGTACGAGCAGTACTTC.

This chain links TRBV12-3 or TRBV12-4 with TRBJ1-2; no reliable D call. CDR3 length equals 14 residues. Trimming removed 2 bases from V and 8 bases from J, with 15 bases in between. The CDR3 protein is CASSLNLATGGYTF. Written as DNA, the CDR3 is TGTGCCAGCAGTTTAAATTTGGCCACCGGAGGCTACACCTTC.

There are a few counts of this clonotype. The V call is TRBV5-5, the J call TRBJ2-7; D gene uncertain. The CDR3 covers 14 residues. V lost 0 bases and J lost 3, with 10 bases in between. CDR1 is SGHKS and CDR2 is YYEKEE in the germline V gene (reference sequence). CDR3 loop: CASSLGGWSYEQYF. The CDR3 DNA follows: TGTGCCAGCAGCTTGGGAGGATGGAGCTACGAGCAGTACTTC.

CDR3 sequence: CASSLGQGHSPLHF. The CDR3 DNA follows: TGTGCCAGCAGTTTGGGGCAGGGGCACTCACCCCTCCACTTT. The gene calls are TRBV12-3 or TRBV12-4 and TRBJ1-6; possible D gene TRBD1, 6 bases. The CDR3 has 14 residues. Deletions cut 3 bases from V and 10 bases from J, with 13 bases between.

This clonotype appeared many times. The rearrangement uses TRBV27 and TRBJ2-3; D assignment may be TRBD1 or TRBD2 (5 bases each). Trimming shortened V by 5 bases and J by 1 base, and 7 bases separated the two germline ends. Germline lookup yields CDR1 MNHEY and CDR2 SMNVEV (reference sequence). The CDR3 is made up of 13 amino acids. CDR3 protein: CASSMGGTDTQYF. The CDR3 DNA sequence: TGTGCCAGCAGTATGGGGGGCACAGATACGCAGTATTTT.

In its sample, this clonotype was seen a few times. J is TRBJ2-1 and V is TRBV28; TRBD2 matches at 13 bases. The junction had 10 bases not matched to a gene; V was cut back by 1 base and J by 10 bases. Per germline, CDR1 MDHEN and CDR2 SYDVKM. CDR3 length equals 17 residues. The CDR3 loop is CASSLSRTSGRAGEQFF. CDR3 nucleotides: TGTGCCAGCAGTTTATCCCGAACTAGCGGGAGGGCCGGCGAGCAGTTCTTC.

This sequence joins TRBV6-1 and TRBJ2-5, with D possibly matching TRBD1 (6 bases). Germline loops: CDR1 MNHNS, CDR2 SASEGT. V lost 6 bases to trimming and J lost 0 bases, with 14 bases between them. The CDR3 is 15 residues long. CDR3 DNA: TGTGCCAGCAGGTCCGGGACACTATACCAAGAGACCCAGTACTTC. Translation gives CASRSGTLYQETQYF.

The rearrangement uses TRBV20-1 and TRBJ1-1, with 8 bases that match TRBD1. V lost 6 bases to trimming and J lost 10 bases; unmatched junction nucleotides: 16. The germline V gene encodes CDR1 DFQATT and CDR2 SNEGSKA (reference sequence). The CDR3 is 14 amino acids. CDR3 residues: CSASPRGRALVAFF. DNA of the CDR3: TGCAGTGCCTCCCCCAGGGGGCGGGCCCTAGTAGCTTTCTTT.

The chain recombines TRBV12-3 or TRBV12-4 with TRBJ2-5; D possibly corresponds to TRBD1 (5 bases). Trimming left V 6 bases short and J 5 bases short, with 13 bases between. The CDR3 is 13 residues long. The CDR3 coding sequence is TGTGCCAGCAGCTCAGGGTTTGTGGAGACCCAGTACTTC. Residues: CASSSGFVETQYF.

This chain links TRBV5-1 with TRBJ2-1, with a weak D call TRBD2 (6 bases). The CDR3 spans 14 residues. The V gene lost 3 bases and the J gene lost 6 bases, with 13 bases spanning the gap. Per germline, CDR1 SGHRS and CDR2 YFSETQ. The CDR3 nucleotides are TGCGCCAGCAGCTGGCAGACTAGTAGCAATGAGCAGTTCTTC. Amino acids: CASSWQTSSNEQFF.

The chain links TRBV5-1 to TRBJ1-1; TRBD1 agrees at 7 bases. CDR3 length equals 14 residues. The V segment lost 2 bases and the J segment 0 bases; nucleotides outside the gene matches: 1. Per germline, CDR1 SGHRS and CDR2 YFSETQ. This chain's CDR3 is CASSFGTVNTEAFF. CDR3 nucleotide sequence: TGCGCCAGCAGCTTCGGGACAGTGAACACTGAAGCTTTCTTT.